This T cell receptor beta chain appears in the sequencing data of a study of OX40 agonist ivuxolimab in advanced cancers. Profiled with immunoSEQ multiplex PCR; TCRdb holds only in-frame clones, not every one. Among some 39,000 clones listed, less than 90% were seen once. Study-wide findings and caveats: Averaging showed that CD8+ T cells had more expanded clones than CD4+ did.

Remarks on this clone: What it recognizes is unknown.

Germline values: CDR1 SGDLS, CDR2 YYNGEE. This CDR3 has 17 amino acids. After removal of 0 bases from V and 7 bases from J, the junction contained 11 bases not matched to a gene. The receptor was derived from an adult with an advanced solid tumor such as melanoma, head and neck, liver or kidney cancer. V usage is TRBV9 and J usage is TRBJ2-1; 9 bases agree with TRBD2. The starting material was CD4+ or CD8+ T cells sorted from blood, obtained in a trial of the OX40 agonist ivuxolimab. The CDR3 here is CASSVAGGASGINEQFF. For the CDR3, the DNA is TGTGCCAGCAGCGTAGCGGGAGGGGCTAGCGGGATAAATGAGCAGTTCTTC.